Each of the 31 T cell receptor beta chains below was sequenced from the same sample in a study of blood T cell repertoires in COVID-19. TCRdb keeps only in-frame clones here, not all; method: immunoSEQ multiplex PCR. The sample records hundreds of thousands of clones, 86% being singletons. What was sequenced was peripheral blood. These receptor sequences come from a woman aged 30 to 39 with active or convalescent COVID-19.

The chain joins TRBV29-1 to TRBJ2-5; the D gene is possibly TRBD2 (6 bases). Germline CDR1 is SQVTM and CDR2 is ANQGSEA. The length of the CDR3 is 15 residues. V lost 0 bases and J 5 bases, leaving 16 bases between the germline ends. The CDR3 region has the DNA TGCAGCGTTGAAGATCTCGGGAGAAACGGGGAGACCCAGTACTTC. Its protein is CSVEDLGRNGETQYF.

This chain connects TRBV18 to TRBJ1-4, with D perhaps matching TRBD1 (5 bases). The CDR3 covers 15 residues. V was shortened by 3 bases and J by 2 bases, with 10 bases between the two germline ends. CDR1 and CDR2 from the germline V gene are KGHSH and LQKENI. The CDR3 loop is CASSPGGSTNEKLFF. CDR3 DNA sequence: TGTGCCAGCTCACCCGGGGGATCTACTAATGAAAAACTGTTTTTT.

The chain couples TRBV18 to TRBJ1-3; no firm D call. The CDR3 spans 16 residues. The V and J ends lost 1 base and 1 base respectively, with 11 bases between them. The germline V gene has CDR1 KGHSH and CDR2 LQKENI. Written as DNA, the CDR3 is TGTGCCAGCTCACCACTCATTTGGAGATCTGGAAACACCATATATTTT. As protein: CASSPLIWRSGNTIYF.

This chain uses TRBV30 with TRBJ1-2, with D unclear. The CDR3 spans 11 residues. The germline V gene encodes CDR1 GTSNPN and CDR2 SVGIG (reference sequence). V lost 4 bases, J lost 5 bases, and 8 bases lay in between. The CDR3, as DNA: TGTGCCTGGACCGACGGGTATGGCTACACCTTC. Its protein is CAWTDGYGYTF.

The chain links TRBV5-1 to TRBJ1-1; D possibly corresponds to TRBD1 (6 bases). Germline CDR1 reads SGHRS; CDR2 reads YFSETQ. Trimming pared 0 bases from V and 8 bases from J, leaving 8 bases between. The CDR3 is made up of 12 amino acids. CDR3 loop: CASSLEQGEAFF. The CDR3 DNA follows: TGCGCCAGCAGCTTGGAACAGGGAGAAGCTTTCTTT.

The chain carries TRBV4-2 and TRBJ2-3; 7 nucleotides agree with TRBD2. With 0 bases clipped from V and 1 base from J, the junction kept 1 base outside the gene matches. Germline values: CDR1 LGHNA, CDR2 YNFKEQ. The CDR3 runs 15 residues. For the CDR3, the DNA is TGTGCCAGCAGCCAAGACCGGGGGGGCACAGATACGCAGTATTTT. Protein sequence: CASSQDRGGTDTQYF.

This clone was seen only a few times. The rearrangement joins TRBV5-6 to TRBJ1-5; TRBD1 might be the D (6 bases). The ends were cut back, 4 bases at V and 4 bases at J, with 12 bases in the middle. Germline CDR1 SGHDT, CDR2 YYEEEE. This CDR3 has 14 amino acids. The CDR3 DNA is TGTGCCAGCAGCACCGGGGGGCAAAATCAGCCCCAGCATTTT. It specifies CASSTGGQNQPQHF.

The chain has TRBV3-1 (or the pseudogene TRBV3-2) and TRBJ2-7, with D possibly TRBD2 on 6 matching bases. CDR1 is LGHDT, CDR2 YNNKEL, per germline (reference sequence). The CDR3 is made up of 17 amino acids. V was cut by 0 bases and J by 1 base, with 16 bases left in between. The CDR3 reads CASSQDVRGFSSYEQYF. As DNA, the CDR3 is TGTGCCAGCAGCCAAGATGTACGGGGGTTTTCATCCTACGAGCAGTACTTC.

The chain carries TRBV5-1 and TRBJ1-5; no firm D call. V lost 6 bases to trimming and J lost 0 bases, with 25 bases between them. Germline assignment: CDR1 SGHRS and CDR2 YFSETQ. The CDR3 sequence is 19 residues long. The CDR3 nucleotides are TGCGCCAGCACCCGACGTTCGGGTCCACCATGTTATAGCAATCAGCCCCAGCATTTT. Protein: CASTRRSGPPCYSNQPQHF.

The DNA of the CDR3 is TGTGCCAGTAGTACAACTAGCGGGAGGTCCTACAATGAGCAGTTCTTC. It is translated as CASSTTSGRSYNEQFF. The V and J genes are TRBV19 and TRBJ2-1; 12 bases are shared with TRBD2. The CDR3 runs to 16 residues. After removal of 4 bases from V and 1 base from J, the junction contained 2 bases not matched to a gene. Germline CDR1 is LNHDA and CDR2 is SQIVND (reference sequence). Together with reference TRBV19 and TRBJ2-1, the CDR3 gives the full variable domain: DGGITQSPKYLFRKEGQNVTLSCEQNLNHDAMYWYRQDPGQGLRLIYYSQIVNDFQKGDIAEGYSVSREKKESFPLTVTSAQKNPTAFYLCASSTTSGRSYNEQFFGPGTRLTVL.

The J gene is TRBJ2-2, the V gene TRBV6-6; 8 nucleotides agree with TRBD2. The CDR3 spans 16 residues. Germline values: CDR1 MNHNY, CDR2 SVGAGI (reference sequence). V shed 0 bases, J shed 5 bases, and the junction held 5 bases outside the gene matches. The CDR3 DNA follows: TGTGCCAGCAGTTACTCCAGCGGGAGACAGACCGGGGAGCTGTTTTTT. This gives the protein CASSYSSGRQTGELFF.

The chain has TRBV7-9 and TRBJ1-2, with 7 positions matching TRBD1. CDR3 length: 13 amino acids. J was trimmed by 8 bases and V by 6 bases; bases with no gene match: 9. The germline V gene encodes CDR1 SEHNR and CDR2 FQNEAQ (reference sequence). The CDR3 DNA follows: TGTGCCAGCAGTCTAGGGACAGTCTGGGGCTACACCTTC. Protein product: CASSLGTVWGYTF.

The V and J genes are TRBV29-1 and TRBJ1-2, with 9 bases that match TRBD1. Trimming took 3 bases from V and 4 from J; bases not matched to a gene: 6. This CDR3 is 14 amino acids long. The germline V gene encodes CDR1 SQVTM and CDR2 ANQGSEA. The CDR3 region is CSVDRGTGSYGYTF. The CDR3 DNA reads TGCAGCGTTGATAGGGGGACAGGGTCCTATGGCTACACCTTC.

The chain combines TRBV19 with TRBJ1-2; D gene uncertain. Trimming cost V 5 bases and J 8 bases, with 15 bases left between them. This CDR3 spans 13 amino acids. Germline assignment: CDR1 LNHDA and CDR2 SQIVND (reference sequence). The chain's CDR3 is CASSPGSAGGYTF. In DNA form, the CDR3 reads TGTGCCAGTAGTCCGGGGTCCGCTGGGGGCTACACCTTC.

The genes are TRBV10-3 and TRBJ1-1; TRBD1 matches at 8 bases. The CDR3 extends over 14 amino acids. After removal of 4 bases from V and 4 bases from J, the junction contained 5 bases not matched to a gene. Germline lookup yields CDR1 ENHRY and CDR2 SYGVKD. The CDR3 sequence is CAISGTGGRTEAFF. The CDR3 DNA sequence: TGTGCCATCAGTGGAACAGGGGGTCGCACTGAAGCTTTCTTT.

This chain links TRBV7-9 with TRBJ2-3; 11 nucleotides agree with TRBD2. The CDR3 length is 15 residues. CDR1 and CDR2 (germline): SEHNR, FQNEAQ (reference sequence). Losses at the gene ends were 5 bases for V and 4 bases for J; bases not matched to a gene: 5. CDR3 coding DNA: TGTGCCAGCAGCCGTAGCGGGGGGGCGTCAGATACGCAGTATTTT. Encoded protein: CASSRSGGASDTQYF.

This clone came up once. The rearrangement uses TRBV4-1 and TRBJ2-5, with 10 bases aligning to TRBD2. Trimming at V came to 4 bases and at J to 6 bases, leaving 11 bases not matched to a gene. Per the germline V gene, CDR1 is MGHRA and CDR2 is YSYEKL. The CDR3 is made up of 16 amino acids. DNA of the CDR3: TGCGCCAGCAGCCGCTTGGAGCGGGGGGGCGTGAAGACCCAGTACTTC. It yields the protein CASSRLERGGVKTQYF.

The chain links TRBV10-2 to TRBJ1-3; D not resolved. This CDR3 contains 16 residues. Deletions cut 5 bases from V and 3 bases from J, with 17 bases between. Germline CDR1 is WSHSY and CDR2 is SAAADI. The CDR3 loop is CASSSSVFSYGNTIYF. Written as DNA, the CDR3 is TGCGCCAGCAGTAGCTCCGTGTTTTCCTATGGAAACACCATATATTTT.

The V call is TRBV6-1, the J call TRBJ1-3; no reliable D call. V was trimmed by 2 bases and J by 1 base, leaving 9 bases between them. Germline values: CDR1 MNHNS, CDR2 SASEGT. This CDR3 is built from 15 residues. The CDR3 sequence is CASSEIRTSGNTIYF. The DNA for the CDR3 is TGTGCCAGCAGTGAAATTAGAACGTCTGGAAACACCATATATTTT.

The V call is TRBV2, the J call TRBJ1-5; 8 nucleotides match TRBD1. The CDR3 loop spans 15 amino acids. The trim removed 2 bases at V and 7 bases at J, leaving 7 bases unmatched. CDR1 and CDR2 (germline): SNHLY, FYNNEI. CDR3 nucleotide sequence: TGTGCCAGCAGTGAATTTGCAGGGGGCGAGCAGCCCCAGCATTTT. Translation gives CASSEFAGGEQPQHF.

The sample holds one count of this clone. The chain has TRBV5-1 and TRBJ1-1; D is ambiguous. The CDR3 runs to 15 residues. Trimming pared 4 bases from V and 6 bases from J, leaving 19 bases between. Germline CDR1 is SGHRS and CDR2 is YFSETQ. The CDR3: CASSVSVASNAEAFF. CDR3 nucleotides: TGCGCCAGCAGCGTGAGCGTGGCGTCTAACGCTGAAGCTTTCTTT.

V gene TRBV10-3 combines with J gene TRBJ2-1, with D possibly matching TRBD1 (6 bases). The CDR3 is 14 residues long. Per the germline V gene, CDR1 is ENHRY and CDR2 is SYGVKD. V was pared by 7 bases and J by 15 bases, with 25 bases between. The CDR3 region has the DNA TGTGCCATCACTGAAATGCCGGGGCAGGGGTTTCTGTTCTTC. Its protein is CAITEMPGQGFLFF.

The gene calls are TRBV4-1 and TRBJ2-1; 14 bases agree with TRBD2. V was pared by 4 bases and J by 4 bases, with 6 bases of the junction left unmatched. The CDR3 extends over 17 amino acids. The germline CDR1 and CDR2 sequences are MGHRA and YSYEKL. The CDR3 DNA follows: TGCGCCAGCAGCCGCTCGACTAGCGGGAGGGATTACAATGAGCAGTTCTTC. This codes for CASSRSTSGRDYNEQFF.

This chain uses TRBV6-5 with TRBJ1-5; D gene ambiguous. The ends were cut back, 7 bases at V and 0 bases at J, with 13 bases in the middle. Germline-derived CDR1 and CDR2 are MNHEY and SVGAGI. This CDR3 has 15 amino acids. CDR3: CASTQSIYSNQPQHF. Here the CDR3 DNA reads TGTGCCAGCACACAGTCAATTTATAGCAATCAGCCCCAGCATTTT.

V is TRBV7-9 and J is TRBJ2-1, with D hard to call. This CDR3 comprises 17 residues. The V gene's germline CDR1 is SEHNR and CDR2 FQNEAQ (reference sequence). The V gene lost 1 base and the J gene lost 0 bases, with 13 bases spanning the gap. CDR3 in amino acids: CASSLDPVESSYNEQFF. In DNA, the CDR3 is TGTGCCAGCAGCTTAGACCCCGTGGAGAGCTCCTACAATGAGCAGTTCTTC.

The V and J genes are TRBV9 and TRBJ1-4; D remains ambiguous. Germline CDR1 is SGDLS and CDR2 is YYNGEE. Trimming removed 3 bases at V and 0 bases at J, with 15 bases between. The CDR3 has 17 residues. CDR3 region: CASSGSHVPSTNEKLFF. In DNA, the CDR3 is TGTGCCAGCAGCGGTTCACATGTCCCGTCAACTAATGAAAAACTGTTTTTT.

V gene TRBV30 combines with J gene TRBJ1-2, with 9 bases matching TRBD1. CDR1 GTSNPN and CDR2 SVGIG come from the germline V gene (reference sequence). The CDR3 spans 13 residues. Trimming took 0 bases from V and 5 from J; bases not matched to a gene: 1. The CDR3 is CAWSVDRGYGYTF. The CDR3 region has the DNA TGTGCCTGGAGTGTCGACAGGGGGTATGGCTACACCTTC.

This clone was observed many times. The genes are TRBV19 and TRBJ2-6; possible D gene TRBD1, 6 bases. This CDR3 comprises 15 residues. The germline V gene has CDR1 LNHDA and CDR2 SQIVND (reference sequence). V was cut by 4 bases and J by 0 bases, with 7 bases left in between. DNA of the CDR3: TGTGCCAGTAGTAGGGACATCTCTGGGGCCAACGTCCTGACTTTC. Translation: CASSRDISGANVLTF. The full variable domain, with the rest looked up from reference TRBV19 and TRBJ2-6, is DGGITQSPKYLFRKEGQNVTLSCEQNLNHDAMYWYRQDPGQGLRLIYYSQIVNDFQKGDIAEGYSVSREKKESFPLTVTSAQKNPTAFYLCASSRDISGANVLTFGAGSRLTVL.

Worth noting for this clone: Other DNA sequences in this specimen translate into the identical CDR3. CDR3 protein: CASSPTGGDTEAFF. CDR3 bases: TGTGCCAGCTCACCAACAGGGGGGGACACTGAAGCTTTCTTT. The chain couples TRBV18 to TRBJ1-1, with 8 bases that match TRBD1. V was clipped by 2 bases and J by 3 bases; unmatched bases: 2. Germline V gene sequence: CDR1 KGHSH, CDR2 LQKENI. The CDR3 has 14 residues.

This clone was recorded only once. The chain has TRBV19 and TRBJ2-1; 12 bases line up with TRBD2. The CDR3 sequence is 15 residues long. The germline CDR1 and CDR2 sequences are LNHDA and SQIVND (reference sequence). V trimming: 7 bases; J trimming: 2 bases; junction bases outside the gene matches: 3. The CDR3 nucleotides read TGTGCCAGTACCAGGACTAGCGGGACCTACAATGAGCAGTTCTTC. Translated, it gives CASTRTSGTYNEQFF. Drawing the rest from reference TRBV19 and TRBJ2-1, the complete variable domain is DGGITQSPKYLFRKEGQNVTLSCEQNLNHDAMYWYRQDPGQGLRLIYYSQIVNDFQKGDIAEGYSVSREKKESFPLTVTSAQKNPTAFYLCASTRTSGTYNEQFFGPGTRLTVL.

The chain links TRBV3-1 (or the pseudogene TRBV3-2) to TRBJ2-7, with a possible D match to TRBD2 (5 bases). Germline values: CDR1 LGHDT, CDR2 YNNKEL (reference sequence). This CDR3 is 15 amino acids long. With 5 bases removed from V and 0 bases from J, the gap between germline ends came to 14 bases. The CDR3 is CASSWTFLSSYEQYF. The CDR3 DNA sequence: TGTGCCAGCAGCTGGACTTTTCTAAGCTCCTACGAGCAGTACTTC.